The present entry profiles one T cell receptor beta chain with its context. The data are from a study of blood T cell repertoires in COVID-19. Study background: There were acute and convalescent COVID-19 samples, and they came from the United States, Italy and Spain. The analysed material was cDNA or gDNA that came from T cells, B-cell-depleted T cells, or PBMCs.

Trimming at V came to 6 bases and at J to 5 bases, leaving 11 bases not matched to a gene. The CDR3 extends over 15 amino acids. Looked up from germline, CDR1 is MDHEN and CDR2 is SYDVKM. Sequencing was performed with immunoSEQ multiplex PCR; in TCRdb, only in-frame clones are kept and a portion is missing. The sample includes approximately 100,000 clones, more than 80% seen only once; the top ten take more than 10%. The sequencing input was peripheral blood. The genes are TRBV28 and TRBJ1-2; 8 bases are shared with TRBD1. The receptor was derived from a human donor in a cohort sampled during active COVID-19. CDR3 DNA: TGTGCCAGCAGCCACGGACAGGGCCAGCGTTATGGCTACACCTTC. Its protein is CASSHGQGQRYGYTF.